This entry features one T cell receptor beta chain sequence. CDR3 length: 14 amino acids. J gave up 7 bases and V 5 bases, and 6 bases lay outside the gene matches. CDR1 is SGHTA, CDR2 FQGNSA, per germline. The data stem from a study of T cell changes during pregnancy in multiple sclerosis. Sequencing used immunoSEQ multiplex PCR; TCRdb keeps in-frame clones, though not all of them. The table shows 100,000 or so clones, with 90% to 95% occurring only once. This rearrangement joins TRBV7-2 to TRBJ2-1; TRBD2 matches at 9 bases. The material sequenced was peripheral blood, taken in the third trimester of pregnancy. The source is a female donor with multiple sclerosis, enrolled in a pregnancy study. The DNA for the CDR3 is TGTGCCAGCAGCAAGCCGGGACTAGCTAATGAGCAGTTCTTC. Its protein product is CASSKPGLANEQFF.